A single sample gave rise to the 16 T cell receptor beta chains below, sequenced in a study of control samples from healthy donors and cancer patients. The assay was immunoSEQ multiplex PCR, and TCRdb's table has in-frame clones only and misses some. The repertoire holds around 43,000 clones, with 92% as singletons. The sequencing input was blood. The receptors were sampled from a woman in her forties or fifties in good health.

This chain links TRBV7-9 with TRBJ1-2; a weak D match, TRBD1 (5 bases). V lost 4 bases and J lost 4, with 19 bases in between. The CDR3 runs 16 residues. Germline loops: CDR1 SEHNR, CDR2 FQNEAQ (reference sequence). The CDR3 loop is CASSSGGGGWGYGYTF. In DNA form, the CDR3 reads TGTGCCAGCAGCTCCGGCGGTGGGGGATGGGGCTATGGCTACACCTTC.

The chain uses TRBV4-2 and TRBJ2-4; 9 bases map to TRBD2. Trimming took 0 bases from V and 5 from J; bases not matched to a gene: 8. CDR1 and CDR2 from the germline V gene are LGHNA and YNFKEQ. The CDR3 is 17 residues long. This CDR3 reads CASSQDLRGGRENIQYF. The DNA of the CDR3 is TGTGCCAGCAGCCAAGATCTGCGGGGGGGCCGAGAAAACATTCAGTACTTC.

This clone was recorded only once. Written as DNA, the CDR3 is TGCAGTGCCGAACGGGGCCTTGGCTACACCTTC. As protein: CSAERGLGYTF. The chain uses TRBV20-1 and TRBJ1-2, with D possibly matching TRBD1 (5 bases). Germline CDR1 reads DFQATT; CDR2 reads SNEGSKA (reference sequence). The CDR3 contains 11 residues. Trimming removed 6 bases at V and 7 bases at J, with 12 bases between.

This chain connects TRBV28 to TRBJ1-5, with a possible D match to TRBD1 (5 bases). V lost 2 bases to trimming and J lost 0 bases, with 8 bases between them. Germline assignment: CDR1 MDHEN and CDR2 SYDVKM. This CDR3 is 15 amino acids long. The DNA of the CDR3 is TGTGCCAGCAGTTTAGGGGGGTATAGCAATCAGCCCCAGCATTTT. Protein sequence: CASSLGGYSNQPQHF. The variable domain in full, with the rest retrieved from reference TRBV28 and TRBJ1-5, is DVKVTQSSRYLVKRTGEKVFLECVQDMDHENMFWYRQDPGLGLRLIYFSYDVKMKEKGDIPEGYSVSREKKERFSLILESASTNQTSMYLCASSLGGYSNQPQHFGDGTRLSIL.

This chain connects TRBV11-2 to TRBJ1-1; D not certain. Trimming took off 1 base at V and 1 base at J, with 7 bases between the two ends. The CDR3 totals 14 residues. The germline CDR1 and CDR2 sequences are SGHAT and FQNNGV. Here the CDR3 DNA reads TGTGCCAGCAGCTTAGTTGGGCCGAACACTGAAGCTTTCTTT. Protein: CASSLVGPNTEAFF. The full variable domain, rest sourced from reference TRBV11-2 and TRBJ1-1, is EAGVAQSPRYKIIEKRQSVAFWCNPISGHATLYWYQQILGQGPKLLIQFQNNGVVDDSQLPKDRFSAERLKGVDSTLKIQPAKLEDSAVYLCASSLVGPNTEAFFGQGTRLTVV.

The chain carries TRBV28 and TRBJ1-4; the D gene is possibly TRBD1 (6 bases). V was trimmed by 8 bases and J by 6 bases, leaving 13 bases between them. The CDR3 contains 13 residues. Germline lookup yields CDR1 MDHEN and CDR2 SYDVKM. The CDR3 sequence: CASGTGYHEKLFF. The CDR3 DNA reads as TGTGCCAGCGGAACAGGGTATCATGAAAAACTGTTTTTT.

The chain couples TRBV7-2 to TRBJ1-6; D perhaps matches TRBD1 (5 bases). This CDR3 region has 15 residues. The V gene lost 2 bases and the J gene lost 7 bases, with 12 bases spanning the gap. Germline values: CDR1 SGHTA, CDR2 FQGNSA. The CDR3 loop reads CASSLYSGYNSPLHF. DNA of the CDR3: TGTGCCAGCAGCTTATACTCAGGGTACAATTCACCCCTCCACTTT.

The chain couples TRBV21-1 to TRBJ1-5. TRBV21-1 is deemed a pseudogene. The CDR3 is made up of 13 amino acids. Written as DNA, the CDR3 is TGTGCCAGCAGCAAAGTTTGCCGTCAGCCCCAGCATTTT. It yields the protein CASSKVCRQPQHF.

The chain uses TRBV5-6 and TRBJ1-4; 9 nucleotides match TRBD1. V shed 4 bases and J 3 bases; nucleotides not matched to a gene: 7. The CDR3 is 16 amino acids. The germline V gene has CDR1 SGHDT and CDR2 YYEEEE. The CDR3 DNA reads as TGTGCCAGCAGCCGTACAGGGGGCGAAGCTAATGAAAAACTGTTTTTT. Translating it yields CASSRTGGEANEKLFF.

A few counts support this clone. CDR3 coding DNA: TGCGCCAGCAGTCAGCCCGGGGTCCCGAGCACTGAAGCTTTCTTT. Translating gives CASSQPGVPSTEAFF. The chain combines TRBV23-1 with TRBJ1-1; D is unresolved. TRBV23-1 is reported as an ORF; its role is uncertain. The V and J ends lost 3 bases and 4 bases respectively, with 15 bases between them. This CDR3 comprises 15 residues.

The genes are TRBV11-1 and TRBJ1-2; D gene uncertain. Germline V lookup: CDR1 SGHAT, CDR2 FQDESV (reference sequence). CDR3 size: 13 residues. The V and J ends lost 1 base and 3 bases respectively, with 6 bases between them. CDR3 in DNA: TGTGCCAGCAGCTTAGGGGGATACTATGGCTACACCTTC. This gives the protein CASSLGGYYGYTF. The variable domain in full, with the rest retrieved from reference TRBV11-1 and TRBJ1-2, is EAEVAQSPRYKITEKSQAVAFWCDPISGHATLYWYRQILGQGPELLVQFQDESVVDDSQLPKDRFSAERLKGVDSTLKIQPAELGDSAMYLCASSLGGYYGYTFGSGTRLTVV.

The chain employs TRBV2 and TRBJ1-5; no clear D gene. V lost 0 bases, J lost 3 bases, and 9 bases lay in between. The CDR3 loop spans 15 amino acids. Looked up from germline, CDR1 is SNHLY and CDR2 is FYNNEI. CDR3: CASSEARRFNQPQHF. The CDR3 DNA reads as TGTGCCAGCAGTGAAGCGCGAAGGTTCAATCAGCCCCAGCATTTT. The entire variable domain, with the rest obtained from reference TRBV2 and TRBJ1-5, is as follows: EPEVTQTPSHQVTQMGQEVILRCVPISNHLYFYWYRQILGQKVEFLVSFYNNEISEKSEIFDDQFSVERPDGSNFTLKIRSTKLEDSAMYFCASSEARRFNQPQHFGDGTRLSIL.

In DNA form, the CDR3 reads TGTGCCAGCAGCGACAGCGAGCCCCAGCATTTT. Its translation is CASSDSEPQHF. The gene calls are TRBV28 and TRBJ1-5; possible D gene TRBD1, 5 bases. Looked up from germline, CDR1 is MDHEN and CDR2 is SYDVKM. The germline V and J ends were trimmed by 6 bases and 8 bases, with 8 bases remaining between them. The CDR3 has 11 amino acids.

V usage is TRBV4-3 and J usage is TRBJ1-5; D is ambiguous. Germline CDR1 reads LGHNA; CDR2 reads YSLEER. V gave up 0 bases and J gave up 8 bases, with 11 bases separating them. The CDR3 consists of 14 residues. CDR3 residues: CASSQESKREPQHF. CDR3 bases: TGCGCCAGCAGCCAAGAGAGCAAAAGGGAGCCCCAGCATTTT.

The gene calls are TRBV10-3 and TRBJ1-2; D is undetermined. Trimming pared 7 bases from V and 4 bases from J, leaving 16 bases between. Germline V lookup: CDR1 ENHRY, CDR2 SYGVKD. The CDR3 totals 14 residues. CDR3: CAITNGPPLYGYTF. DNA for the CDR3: TGTGCCATCACCAACGGGCCTCCACTCTATGGCTACACCTTC.

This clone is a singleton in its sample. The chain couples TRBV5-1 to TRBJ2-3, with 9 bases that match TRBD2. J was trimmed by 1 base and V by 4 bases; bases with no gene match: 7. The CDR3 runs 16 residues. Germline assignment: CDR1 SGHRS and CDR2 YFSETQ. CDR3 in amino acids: CASSVVPSGGTDTQYF. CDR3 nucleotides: TGCGCCAGCAGCGTTGTCCCTAGCGGGGGCACAGATACGCAGTATTTT. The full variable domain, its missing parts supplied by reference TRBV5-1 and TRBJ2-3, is KAGVTQTPRYLIKTRGQQVTLSCSPISGHRSVSWYQQTPGQGLQFLFEYFSETQRNKGNFPGRFSGRQFSNSRSEMNVSTLELGDSALYLCASSVVPSGGTDTQYFGPGTRLTVL.